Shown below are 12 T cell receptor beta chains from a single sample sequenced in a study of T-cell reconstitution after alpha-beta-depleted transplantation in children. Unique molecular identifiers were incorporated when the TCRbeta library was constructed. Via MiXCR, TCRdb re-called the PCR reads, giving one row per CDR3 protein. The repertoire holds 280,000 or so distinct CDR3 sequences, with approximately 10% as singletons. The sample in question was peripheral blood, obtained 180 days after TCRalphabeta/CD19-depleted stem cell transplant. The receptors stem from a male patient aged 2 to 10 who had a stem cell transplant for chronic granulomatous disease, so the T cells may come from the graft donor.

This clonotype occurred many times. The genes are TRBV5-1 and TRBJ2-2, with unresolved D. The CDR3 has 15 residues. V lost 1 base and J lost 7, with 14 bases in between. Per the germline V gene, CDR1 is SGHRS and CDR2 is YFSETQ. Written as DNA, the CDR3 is TGCGCCAGCAGCTTGATAAAGGGCTCGGGCGGGGAGCTGTTTTTT. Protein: CASSLIKGSGGELFF.

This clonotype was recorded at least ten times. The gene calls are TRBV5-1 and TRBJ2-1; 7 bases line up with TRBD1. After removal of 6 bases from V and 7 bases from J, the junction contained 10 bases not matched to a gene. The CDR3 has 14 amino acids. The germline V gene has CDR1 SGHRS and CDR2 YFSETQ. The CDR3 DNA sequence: TGCGCCAGCACCTCCGGGACAGCTTGGAATGAGCAGTTCTTC. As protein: CASTSGTAWNEQFF.

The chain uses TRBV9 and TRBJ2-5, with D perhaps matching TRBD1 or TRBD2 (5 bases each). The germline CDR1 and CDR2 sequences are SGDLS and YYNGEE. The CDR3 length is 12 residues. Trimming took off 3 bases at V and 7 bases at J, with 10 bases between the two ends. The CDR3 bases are TGTGCCAGCAGCGGTGGGGGTCGGACCCAGTACTTC. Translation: CASSGGGRTQYF.

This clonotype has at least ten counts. CDR3 nucleotides: TGTGCCAGCAGCTTAGCGAAGTTGGCGGGCTTGGGGACCCAGTACTTC. It specifies CASSLAKLAGLGTQYF. J is TRBJ2-5 and V is TRBV7-6, with TRBD2 as a possible D gene (5 bases). The V gene lost 0 bases and the J gene lost 7 bases, with 18 bases spanning the gap. This CDR3 is built from 16 residues. Germline CDR1 SGHVS, CDR2 FNYEAQ.

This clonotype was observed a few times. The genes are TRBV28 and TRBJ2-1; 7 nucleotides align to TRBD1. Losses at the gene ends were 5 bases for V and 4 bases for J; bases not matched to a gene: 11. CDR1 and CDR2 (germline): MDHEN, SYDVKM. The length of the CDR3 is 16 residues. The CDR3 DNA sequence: TGTGCCAGCAGTCGGGACAGACCAAGACGGTACAATGAGCAGTTCTTC. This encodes CASSRDRPRRYNEQFF.

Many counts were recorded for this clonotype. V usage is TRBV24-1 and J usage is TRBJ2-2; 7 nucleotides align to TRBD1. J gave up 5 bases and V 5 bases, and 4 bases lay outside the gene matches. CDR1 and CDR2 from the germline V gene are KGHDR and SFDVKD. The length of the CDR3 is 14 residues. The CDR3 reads CATSGTGATGELFF. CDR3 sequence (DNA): TGTGCCACCAGTGGTACAGGGGCGACCGGGGAGCTGTTTTTT.

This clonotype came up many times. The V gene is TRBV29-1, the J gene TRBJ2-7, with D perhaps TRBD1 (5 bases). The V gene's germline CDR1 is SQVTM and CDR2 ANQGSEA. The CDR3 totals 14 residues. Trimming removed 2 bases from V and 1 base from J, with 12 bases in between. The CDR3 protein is CSVEIRDRSYEQYF. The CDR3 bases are TGCAGCGTTGAAATCCGCGACAGATCCTACGAGCAGTACTTC.

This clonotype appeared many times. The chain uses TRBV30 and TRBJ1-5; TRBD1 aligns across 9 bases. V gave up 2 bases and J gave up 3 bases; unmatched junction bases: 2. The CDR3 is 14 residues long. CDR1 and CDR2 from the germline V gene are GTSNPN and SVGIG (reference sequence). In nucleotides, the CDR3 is TGTGCCTGGAGTAGGGACAGGGACAATCAGCCCCAGCATTTT. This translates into CAWSRDRDNQPQHF.

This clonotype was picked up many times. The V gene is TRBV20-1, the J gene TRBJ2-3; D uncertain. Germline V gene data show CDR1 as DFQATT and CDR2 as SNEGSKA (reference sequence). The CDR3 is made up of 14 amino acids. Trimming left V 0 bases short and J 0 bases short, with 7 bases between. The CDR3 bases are TGCAGTGCTAGAGAGTCGTCTAGCACAGATACGCAGTATTTT. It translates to CSARESSSTDTQYF.

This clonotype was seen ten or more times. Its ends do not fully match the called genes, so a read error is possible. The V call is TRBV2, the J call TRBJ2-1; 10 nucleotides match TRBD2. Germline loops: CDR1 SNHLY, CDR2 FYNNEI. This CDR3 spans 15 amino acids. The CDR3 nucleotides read TGTGCCAGCAGTCAAGCGGGGGGGCCGGGAAATGAGCAGTTCTTC. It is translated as CASSQAGGPGNEQFF.

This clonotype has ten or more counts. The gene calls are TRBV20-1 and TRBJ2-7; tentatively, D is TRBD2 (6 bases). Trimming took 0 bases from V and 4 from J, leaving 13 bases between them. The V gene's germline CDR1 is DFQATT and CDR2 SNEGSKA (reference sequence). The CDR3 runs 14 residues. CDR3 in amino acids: CSARDPREWYEQYF. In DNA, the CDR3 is TGCAGTGCTAGAGATCCCCGGGAGTGGTACGAGCAGTACTTC.

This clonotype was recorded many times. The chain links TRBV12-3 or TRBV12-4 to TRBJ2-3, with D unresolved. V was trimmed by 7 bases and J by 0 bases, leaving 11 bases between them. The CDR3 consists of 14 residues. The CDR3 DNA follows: TGTGCCAGCACCCTACGGGCTAGCACAGATACGCAGTATTTT. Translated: CASTLRASTDTQYF.